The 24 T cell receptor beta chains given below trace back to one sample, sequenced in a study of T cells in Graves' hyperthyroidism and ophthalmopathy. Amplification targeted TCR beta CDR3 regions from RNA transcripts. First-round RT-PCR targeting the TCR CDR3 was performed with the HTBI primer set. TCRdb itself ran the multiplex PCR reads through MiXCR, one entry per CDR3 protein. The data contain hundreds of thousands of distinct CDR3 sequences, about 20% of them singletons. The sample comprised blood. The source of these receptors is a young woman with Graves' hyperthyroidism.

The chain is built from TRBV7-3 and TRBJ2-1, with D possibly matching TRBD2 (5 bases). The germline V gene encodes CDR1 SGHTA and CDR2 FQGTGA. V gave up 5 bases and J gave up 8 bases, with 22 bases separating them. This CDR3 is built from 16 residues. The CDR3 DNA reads TGTGCCAGCAGCGATCCGAACCGGGGTCGTTGGGATGAGCAGTTCTTC. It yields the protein CASSDPNRGRWDEQFF. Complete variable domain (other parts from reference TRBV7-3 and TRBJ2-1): GAGVSQTPSNKVTEKGKYVELRCDPISGHTALYWYRQSLGQGPEFLIYFQGTGAADDSGLPNDRFFAVRPEGSVSTLKIQRTERGDSAVYLCASSDPNRGRWDEQFFGPGTRLTVL.

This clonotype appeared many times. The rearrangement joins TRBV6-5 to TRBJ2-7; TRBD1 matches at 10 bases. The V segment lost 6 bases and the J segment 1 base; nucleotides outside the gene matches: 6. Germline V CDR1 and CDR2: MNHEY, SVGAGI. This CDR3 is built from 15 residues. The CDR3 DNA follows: TGTGCCAGCAGATTGGACAGGGGGAGATCCTACGAGCAGTACTTC. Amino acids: CASRLDRGRSYEQYF.

For the CDR3, the DNA is TGTGCCAGCTCACTAAGTACCGGGACAGGGGTATCCTACGAGCAGTACTTC. It translates to CASSLSTGTGVSYEQYF. This chain joins TRBV18 and TRBJ2-7; TRBD1 matches 10 bases. V lost 4 bases to trimming and J lost 1 base; unmatched junction nucleotides: 10. Germline CDR1 and CDR2: KGHSH and LQKENI. The CDR3 contains 17 residues.

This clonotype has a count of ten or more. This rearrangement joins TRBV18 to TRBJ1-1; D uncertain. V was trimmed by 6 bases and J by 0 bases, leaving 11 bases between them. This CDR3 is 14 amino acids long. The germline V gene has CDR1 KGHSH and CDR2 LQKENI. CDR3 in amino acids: CASSRGVMNTEAFF. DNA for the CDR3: TGTGCCAGCTCTCGAGGCGTAATGAACACTGAAGCTTTCTTT.

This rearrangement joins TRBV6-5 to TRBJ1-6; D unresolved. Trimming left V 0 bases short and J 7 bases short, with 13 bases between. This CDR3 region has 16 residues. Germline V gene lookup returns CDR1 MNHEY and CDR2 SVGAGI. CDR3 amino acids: CASSYSNQAGNSPLHF. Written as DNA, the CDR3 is TGTGCCAGCAGTTACTCGAATCAGGCGGGGAATTCACCCCTCCACTTT.

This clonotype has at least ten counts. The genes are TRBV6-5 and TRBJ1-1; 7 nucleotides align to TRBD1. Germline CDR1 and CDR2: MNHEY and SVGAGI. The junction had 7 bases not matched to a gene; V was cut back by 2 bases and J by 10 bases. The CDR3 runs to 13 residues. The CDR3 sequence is CASSYGKQGGAFF. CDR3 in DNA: TGTGCCAGCAGTTACGGAAAGCAGGGGGGAGCTTTCTTT.

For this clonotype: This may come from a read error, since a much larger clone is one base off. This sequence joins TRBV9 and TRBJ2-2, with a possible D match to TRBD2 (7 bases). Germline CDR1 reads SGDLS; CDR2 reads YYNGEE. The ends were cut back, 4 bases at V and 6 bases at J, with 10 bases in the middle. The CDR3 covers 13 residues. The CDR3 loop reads CASSPGGPGELFF. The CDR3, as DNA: TGTGCCAGCAGCCCCGGGGGGCCCGGGGAGCTGTTTTTT.

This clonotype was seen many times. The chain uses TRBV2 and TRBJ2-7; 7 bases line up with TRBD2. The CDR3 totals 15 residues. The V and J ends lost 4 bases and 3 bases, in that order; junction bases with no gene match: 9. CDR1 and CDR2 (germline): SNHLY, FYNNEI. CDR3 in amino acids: CASSVGRGHVYEQYF. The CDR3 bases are TGTGCCAGCAGTGTGGGGAGGGGTCACGTCTACGAGCAGTACTTC.

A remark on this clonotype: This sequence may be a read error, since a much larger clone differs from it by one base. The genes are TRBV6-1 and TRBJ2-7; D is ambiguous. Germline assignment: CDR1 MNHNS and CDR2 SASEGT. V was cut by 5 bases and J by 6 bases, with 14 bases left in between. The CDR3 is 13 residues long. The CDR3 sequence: CASSPARWGEQYF. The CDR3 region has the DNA TGTGCCAGCAGTCCGGCTAGGTGGGGCGAGCAGTACTTC.

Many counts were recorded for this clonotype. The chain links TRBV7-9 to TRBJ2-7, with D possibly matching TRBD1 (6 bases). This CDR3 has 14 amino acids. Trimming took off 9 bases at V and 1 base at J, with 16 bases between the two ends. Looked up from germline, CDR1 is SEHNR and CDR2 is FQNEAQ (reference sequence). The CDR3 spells CARTDRTSSYEQYF. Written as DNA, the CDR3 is TGTGCCAGAACCGACAGGACCTCATCCTACGAGCAGTACTTC.

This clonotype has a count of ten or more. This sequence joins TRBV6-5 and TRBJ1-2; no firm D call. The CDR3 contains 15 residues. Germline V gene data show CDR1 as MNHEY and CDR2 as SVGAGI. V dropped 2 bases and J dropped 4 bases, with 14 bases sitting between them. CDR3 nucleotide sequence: TGTGCCAGCAGTTACGGGGTAGGGAGGAGCTATGGCTACACCTTC. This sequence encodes CASSYGVGRSYGYTF.

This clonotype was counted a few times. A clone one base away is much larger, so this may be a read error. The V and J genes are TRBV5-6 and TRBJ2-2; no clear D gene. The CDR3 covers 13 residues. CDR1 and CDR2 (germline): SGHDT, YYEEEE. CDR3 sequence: CAGSPPHTGELFF. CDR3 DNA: TGTGCCGGCAGCCCCCCACATACCGGGGAGCTGTTTTTT.

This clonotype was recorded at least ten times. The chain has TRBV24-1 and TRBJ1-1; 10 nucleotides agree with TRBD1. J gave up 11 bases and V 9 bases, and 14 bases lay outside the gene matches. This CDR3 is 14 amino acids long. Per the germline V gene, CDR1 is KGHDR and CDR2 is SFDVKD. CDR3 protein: CATAAGTGAFGAFF. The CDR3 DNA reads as TGTGCCACCGCTGCCGGGACAGGGGCCTTTGGGGCTTTCTTT.

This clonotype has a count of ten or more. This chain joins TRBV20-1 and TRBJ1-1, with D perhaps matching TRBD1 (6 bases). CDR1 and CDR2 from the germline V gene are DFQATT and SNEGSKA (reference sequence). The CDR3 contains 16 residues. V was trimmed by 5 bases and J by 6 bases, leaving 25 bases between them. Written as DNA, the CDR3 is TGCAGTGCTTCCCCCTCCGGCACAGGGACGAGGTCTGAAGCTTTCTTT. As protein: CSASPSGTGTRSEAFF.

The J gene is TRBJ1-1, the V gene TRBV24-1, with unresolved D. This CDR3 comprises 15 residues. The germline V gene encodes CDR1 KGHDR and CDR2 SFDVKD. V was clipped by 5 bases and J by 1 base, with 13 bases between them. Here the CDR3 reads CATSGSEEWNTEAFF. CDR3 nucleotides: TGTGCCACCAGTGGGAGTGAGGAATGGAACACTGAAGCTTTCTTT.

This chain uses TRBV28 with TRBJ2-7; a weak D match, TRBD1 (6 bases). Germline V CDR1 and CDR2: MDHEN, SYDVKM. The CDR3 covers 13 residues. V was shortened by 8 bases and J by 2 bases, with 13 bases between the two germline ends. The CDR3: CASQSTGTYEQYF. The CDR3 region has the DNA TGTGCCAGCCAATCGACAGGTACCTACGAGCAGTACTTC.

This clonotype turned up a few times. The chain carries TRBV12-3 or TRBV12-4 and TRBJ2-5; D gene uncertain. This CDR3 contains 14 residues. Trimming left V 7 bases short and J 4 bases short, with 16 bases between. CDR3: CASTSRRRIETQYF. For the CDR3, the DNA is TGTGCCAGCACCTCGAGACGCAGGATAGAGACCCAGTACTTC.

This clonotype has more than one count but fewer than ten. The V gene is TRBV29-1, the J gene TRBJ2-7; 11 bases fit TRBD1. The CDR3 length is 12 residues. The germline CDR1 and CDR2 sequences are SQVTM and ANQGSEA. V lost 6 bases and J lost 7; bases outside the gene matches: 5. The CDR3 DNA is TGCAGCGTCGGACAGGGGGCTGGAGAGCAGTACTTC. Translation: CSVGQGAGEQYF.

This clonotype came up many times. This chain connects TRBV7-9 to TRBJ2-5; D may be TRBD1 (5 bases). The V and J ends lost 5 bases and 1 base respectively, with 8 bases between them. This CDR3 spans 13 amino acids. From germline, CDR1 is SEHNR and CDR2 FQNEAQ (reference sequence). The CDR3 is CASSQTVQETQYF. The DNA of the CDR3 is TGTGCCAGCAGCCAGACAGTCCAAGAGACCCAGTACTTC.

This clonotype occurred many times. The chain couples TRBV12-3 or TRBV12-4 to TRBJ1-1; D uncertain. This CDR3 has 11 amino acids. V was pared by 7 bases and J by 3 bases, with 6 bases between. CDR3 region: CASKEDTEAFF. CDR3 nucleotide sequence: TGTGCCAGCAAAGAGGACACTGAAGCTTTCTTT.

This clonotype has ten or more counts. The CDR3 DNA is TGCGCCAGCAGACCGACAGGGGATTTAGCTTACTACACCTTC. Amino acids: CASRPTGDLAYYTF. The chain has TRBV5-1 and TRBJ1-2; 8 nucleotides line up with TRBD1. CDR3 size: 14 residues. Germline assignment: CDR1 SGHRS and CDR2 YFSETQ. V dropped 5 bases and J dropped 10; count of bases not matched to a gene: 13.

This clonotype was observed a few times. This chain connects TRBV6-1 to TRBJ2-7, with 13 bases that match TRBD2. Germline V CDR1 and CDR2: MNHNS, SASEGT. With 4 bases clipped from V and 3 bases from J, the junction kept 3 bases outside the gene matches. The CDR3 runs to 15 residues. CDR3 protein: CASSGGTSGIYEQYF. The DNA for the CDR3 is TGTGCCAGCAGTGGGGGGACTAGCGGGATCTACGAGCAGTACTTC.

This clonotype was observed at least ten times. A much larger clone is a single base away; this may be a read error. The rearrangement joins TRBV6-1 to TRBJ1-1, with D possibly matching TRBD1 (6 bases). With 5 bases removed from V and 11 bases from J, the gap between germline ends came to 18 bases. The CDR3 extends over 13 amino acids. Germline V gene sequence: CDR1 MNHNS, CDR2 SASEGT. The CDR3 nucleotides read TGTGCCAGCAGTCCACAACAAGGGGGTGGGGCTTTCTTT. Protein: CASSPQQGGGAFF.

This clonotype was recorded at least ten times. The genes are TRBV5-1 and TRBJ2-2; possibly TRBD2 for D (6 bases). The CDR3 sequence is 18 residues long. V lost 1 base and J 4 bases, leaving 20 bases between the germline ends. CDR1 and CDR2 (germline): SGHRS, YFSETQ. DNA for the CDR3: TGCGCCAGCAGCTTGTTAGCTTTGGGGACTGGAATCACCGGGGAGCTGTTTTTT. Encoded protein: CASSLLALGTGITGELFF.